The subject of this entry is one T cell receptor beta chain. The junction shows a germline mismatch at one end, possibly a read error. Individuals who donated were healthy Caucasians from Russia aged roughly 6 to 90. Total RNA extraction produced at least 5 micrograms (per sample) for the study. This sample was included in a study of blood T cells in healthy people across ages. Per the germline V gene, CDR1 is SQVTM and CDR2 is ANQGSEA. The CDR3 has 12 amino acids. PCR was performed a second time for roughly 7 to 11 cycles using a sample-barcoded 5' primer and a J-beta primer mix. Each of the cDNA molecules was tagged by a template-switch adaptor with 12 random nucleotides. Every individual sample yielded 2.5 million or more paired-end reads (each containing CDR3). One entry per CDR3 protein, called by TCRdb with MiXCR from the 5' RACE reads. The sample shows 1.5 million to 2 million distinct CDR3 sequences, 30% to 40% of them seen only once.

V is TRBV29-1 and J is TRBJ2-3; D gene uncertain. The source material was blood. This TCR derives from a human donor in good health. The CDR3 DNA reads TGCAGCATTGACCTGGGCACAGATACGCAGTATTTT. Protein sequence: CSIDLGTDTQYF.